This TCR beta chain came from a study of blood T cell repertoires in COVID-19. Overall study: There were acute and convalescent COVID-19 samples, and they came from the United States, Italy and Spain.

Study processing details: Amplification from reference gene primers served as the basis for estimated nucleated cell counts. The data were produced by immunoSEQ multiplex PCR, yet TCRdb's version contains in-frame clones alone and is incomplete. V, J and clone size are those of that table, while D and trimming were read from the DNA. The sample records about 250,000 clones, 65% to 90% being singletons. CDR3 length equals 16 residues. V was pared by 4 bases and J by 5 bases, with 8 bases of the junction left unmatched. In germline, CDR1 is SGDLS, CDR2 YYNGEE. Cohorts were based on clinical histories the participants reported.

The chain carries TRBV9 and TRBJ1-4, with 10 bases identical to TRBD1. The material sequenced was PBMCs or T cells enriched from blood (not recorded which). This receptor was taken from a man aged 35 to 55 who had recovered from COVID-19. The CDR3 here is CASSSNPGQGNEKLFF. CDR3 bases: TGTGCCAGCAGCTCGAATCCGGGACAGGGGAATGAAAAACTGTTTTTT.